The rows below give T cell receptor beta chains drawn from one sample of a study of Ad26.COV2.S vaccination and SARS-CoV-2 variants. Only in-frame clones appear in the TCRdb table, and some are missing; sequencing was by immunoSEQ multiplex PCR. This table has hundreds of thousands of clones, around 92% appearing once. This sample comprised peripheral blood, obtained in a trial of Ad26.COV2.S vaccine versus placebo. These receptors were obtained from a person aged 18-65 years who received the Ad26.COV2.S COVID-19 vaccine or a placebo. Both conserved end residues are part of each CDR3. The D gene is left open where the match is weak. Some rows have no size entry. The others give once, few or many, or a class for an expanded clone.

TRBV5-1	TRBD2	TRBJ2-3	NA	CASSSRPPGLAGVRATDTQYF	TGCGCCAGCAGCTCACGCCCTCCGGGACTAGCGGGAGTTCGGGCCACAGATACGCAGTATTTT
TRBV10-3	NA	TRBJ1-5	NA	CATRTREDQPQHF	TGTGCCACCCGAACCAGGGAGGATCAGCCCCAGCATTTT
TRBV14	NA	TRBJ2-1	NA	CASSQVVRAQFF	TGTGCCAGCAGCCAAGTGGTGAGGGCGCAGTTCTTC
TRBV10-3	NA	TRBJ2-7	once	CAIKGGGPYEQYF	TGTGCCATCAAGGGGGGAGGGCCCTACGAGCAGTACTTC
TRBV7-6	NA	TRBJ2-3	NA	CASSQHVDTQYF	TGTGCCAGCAGCCAGCACGTTGATACGCAGTATTTT
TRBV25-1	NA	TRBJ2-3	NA	CASSDWTHDADTQYF	TGTGCCAGCAGTGATTGGACGCATGACGCAGATACGCAGTATTTT
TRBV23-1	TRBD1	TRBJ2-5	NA	CASSQSKKGQGGETQYF	TGCGCCAGCAGTCAATCGAAAAAGGGACAGGGAGGCGAGACCCAGTACTTC
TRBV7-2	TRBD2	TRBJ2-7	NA	CASSSRGGSTYEQYF	TGTGCCAGCAGCTCTCGCGGGGGTTCCACCTACGAGCAGTACTTC
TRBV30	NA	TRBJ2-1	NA	CAWSGGRSYNEQFF	TGTGCCTGGAGCGGGGGCCGCTCCTACAATGAGCAGTTCTTC
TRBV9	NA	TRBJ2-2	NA	CASSVGGQSTGELFF	TGTGCCAGCAGCGTAGGGGGGCAGAGCACCGGGGAGCTGTTTTTT
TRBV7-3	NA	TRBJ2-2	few	CASSLRRGTFGELFF	TGTGCCAGCAGCTTACGGAGGGGGACCTTTGGGGAGCTGTTTTTT
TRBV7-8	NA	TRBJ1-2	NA	CASSPPLRGDGYTF	TGTGCCAGCAGCCCCCCTCTTAGAGGGGATGGCTACACCTTC
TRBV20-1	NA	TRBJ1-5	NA	CSASIGGNQPQHF	TGCAGTGCTAGTATAGGGGGCAATCAGCCCCAGCATTTT
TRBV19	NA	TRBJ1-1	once	CASSMINTEAFF	TGTGCCAGTAGTATGATTAACACTGAAGCTTTCTTT
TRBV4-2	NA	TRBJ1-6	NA	CASSTGAVLPLHF	TGTGCCAGCAGCACGGGGGCCGTCCTACCCCTCCACTTT
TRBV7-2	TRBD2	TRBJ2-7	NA	CASSFGGGSYEQYF	TGTGCCAGCAGCTTCGGCGGGGGTTCCTACGAGCAGTACTTC
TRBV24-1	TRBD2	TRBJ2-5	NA	CATSDGGVGETQYF	TGTGCCACCAGTGATGGGGGGGTGGGAGAGACCCAGTACTTC
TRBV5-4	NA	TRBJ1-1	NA	CASSFSTPPWDTEAFF	TGTGCCAGCAGCTTTTCGACACCTCCGTGGGACACTGAAGCTTTCTTT
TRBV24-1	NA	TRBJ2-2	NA	CATSETGGRNTGELFF	TGTGCCACCAGTGAGACGGGGGGCAGGAACACCGGGGAGCTGTTTTTT
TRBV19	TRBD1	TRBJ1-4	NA	CASFGTGKTNEKLFF	TGTGCCAGTTTCGGGACAGGGAAAACTAATGAAAAACTGTTTTTT
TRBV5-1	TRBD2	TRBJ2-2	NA	CASSLAGENTGELFF	TGCGCCAGCAGCTTAGCGGGAGAGAACACCGGGGAGCTGTTTTTT
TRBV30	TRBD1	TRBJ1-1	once	CAWQQGWDTEAFF	TGTGCCTGGCAACAGGGGTGGGACACTGAAGCTTTCTTT
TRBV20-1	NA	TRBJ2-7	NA	CSASIDSYEQYF	TGCAGTGCTAGTATCGATTCCTACGAGCAGTACTTC
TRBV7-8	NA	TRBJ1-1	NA	CASSLVAGSTEAFF	TGTGCCAGCAGCTTAGTAGCAGGGAGCACTGAAGCTTTCTTT
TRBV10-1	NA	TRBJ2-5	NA	CASSGQVQETQYF	TGCGCCAGCAGTGGACAGGTCCAAGAGACCCAGTACTTC
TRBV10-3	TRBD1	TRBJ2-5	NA	CAISPGQSPETQYF	TGTGCCATCAGTCCGGGACAGAGCCCAGAGACCCAGTACTTC
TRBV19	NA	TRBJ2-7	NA	CASSTRSTGPGGYEQYF	TGTGCCAGTAGTACTCGTTCGACAGGTCCCGGCGGTTACGAGCAGTACTTC
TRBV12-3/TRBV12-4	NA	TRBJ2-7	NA	CASSPSESYEQYF	TGTGCCAGCAGCCCATCGGAATCCTACGAGCAGTACTTC
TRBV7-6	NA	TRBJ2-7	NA	CASSLGGGASYEQYF	TGTGCCAGCAGCTTAGGGGGGGGCGCGTCCTACGAGCAGTACTTC
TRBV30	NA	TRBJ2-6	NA	CAWKGANVLTF	TGTGCCTGGAAAGGGGCCAACGTCCTGACTTTC
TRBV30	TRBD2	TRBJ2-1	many	CAWSVRESNEQFF	TGTGCCTGGAGTGTGCGGGAGTCCAATGAGCAGTTCTTC
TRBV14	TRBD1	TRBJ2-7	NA	CASSQVGRDRTNRYYEQYF	TGTGCCAGCAGCCAAGTGGGTCGGGACAGAACAAACCGATACTACGAGCAGTACTTC
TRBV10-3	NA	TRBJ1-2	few	CAIVGGEQNGYTF	TGTGCCATCGTCGGGGGGGAACAAAATGGCTACACCTTC
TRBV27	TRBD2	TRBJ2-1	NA	CASSLRAGVRDEQFF	TGTGCCAGCAGTTTAAGAGCGGGAGTTAGAGATGAGCAGTTCTTC
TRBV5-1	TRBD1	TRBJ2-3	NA	CASSSGTGELSTDTQYF	TGCGCCAGCAGCTCCGGGACAGGGGAACTTAGCACAGATACGCAGTATTTT
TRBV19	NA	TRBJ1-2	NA	CASSTQSTGIYGYTF	TGTGCCAGTAGTACCCAATCGACAGGCATCTATGGCTACACCTTC
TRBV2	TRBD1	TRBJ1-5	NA	CASNSAGGTNQPQHF	TGTGCCAGCAATTCGGCAGGGGGCACCAATCAGCCCCAGCATTTT
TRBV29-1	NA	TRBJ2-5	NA	CSVVQGVGETQYF	TGCAGCGTTGTACAGGGTGTCGGAGAGACCCAGTACTTC
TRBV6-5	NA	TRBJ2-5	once	CASRGTGRETQYF	TGTGCCAGCAGGGGGACTGGTCGGGAGACCCAGTACTTC
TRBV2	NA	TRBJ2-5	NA	CASSAYRVGETQYF	TGTGCCAGCAGTGCATACAGGGTTGGGGAGACCCAGTACTTC
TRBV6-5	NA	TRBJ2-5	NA	CASGEDSRETQYF	TGTGCCAGCGGAGAGGACAGTCGGGAGACCCAGTACTTC
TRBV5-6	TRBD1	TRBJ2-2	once	CASSSRQGARTGELFF	TGTGCCAGCAGCTCGCGACAGGGAGCAAGGACCGGGGAGCTGTTTTTT
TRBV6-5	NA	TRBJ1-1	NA	CASSPTRGTEAFF	TGTGCCAGCAGCCCCACCCGGGGCACTGAAGCTTTCTTT
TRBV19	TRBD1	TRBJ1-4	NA	CASSIDPQGGKLFF	TGTGCCAGTAGTATAGATCCCCAGGGGGGAAAACTGTTTTTT
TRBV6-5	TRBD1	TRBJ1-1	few	CASSPGTVGNTEAFF	TGTGCCAGCAGCCCCGGGACAGTGGGGAACACTGAAGCTTTCTTT
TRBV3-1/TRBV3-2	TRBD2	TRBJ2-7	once	CASSQDSAGGGPEQYF	TGTGCCAGCAGCCAAGATTCCGCGGGAGGGGGCCCCGAGCAGTACTTC
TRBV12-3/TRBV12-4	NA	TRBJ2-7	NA	CASSRLAYEQYF	TGTGCCAGCAGTAGACTCGCCTACGAGCAGTACTTC
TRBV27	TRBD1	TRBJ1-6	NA	CASSYRGTGYRSPLHF	TGTGCCAGCAGTTACCGAGGGACAGGGTATCGATCACCCCTCCACTTT
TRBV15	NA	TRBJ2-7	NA	CATSSELSYEQYF	TGTGCCACCAGCAGCGAGCTCTCCTACGAGCAGTACTTC
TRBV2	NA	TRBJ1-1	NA	CASSETGQLEAFF	TGTGCCAGCAGTGAAACAGGGCAGCTTGAAGCTTTCTTT
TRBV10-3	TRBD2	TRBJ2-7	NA	CAIKGTSGSYEQYF	TGTGCCATCAAGGGGACTAGCGGGTCCTACGAGCAGTACTTC
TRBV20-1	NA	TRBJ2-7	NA	CSASAGLAYEQYF	TGCAGTGCTAGTGCGGGACTTGCCTACGAGCAGTACTTC
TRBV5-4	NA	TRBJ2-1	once	CASSPSGVSSYNEQFF	TGTGCCAGCAGCCCCTCGGGCGTAAGCTCCTACAATGAGCAGTTCTTC
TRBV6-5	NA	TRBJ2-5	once	CASSWTEQETQYF	TGTGCCAGCAGCTGGACGGAACAAGAGACCCAGTACTTC